The 23 T cell receptor beta chains in this list originate from one sample, sequenced in a study of blood T cells in healthy people across ages. With a J-beta primer mix and a sample-barcoded 5' primer, a second PCR ran 7 to 11 cycles. One entry per CDR3 protein, called by TCRdb with MiXCR from the 5' RACE reads. The data show about 640,000 distinct CDR3 sequences, with 58% seen just once and 30% to 45% held by the top ten. Material: blood. The receptors originated from a man between 60 and 70 years old in good health.

The V and J genes are TRBV20-1 and TRBJ2-2; 11 positions agree with TRBD1. Germline lookup yields CDR1 DFQATT and CDR2 SNEGSKA (reference sequence). The CDR3 contains 15 residues. V was pared by 3 bases and J by 5 bases, with 5 bases of the junction left unmatched. CDR3 sequence: CSASQRDRGTGELFF. The CDR3 DNA reads TGCAGTGCTAGCCAACGGGACAGGGGGACCGGGGAGCTGTTTTTT.

The chain couples TRBV7-9 to TRBJ2-1; no definite D call. The ends were cut back, 4 bases at V and 4 bases at J, with 11 bases in the middle. The CDR3 length is 14 residues. Germline-derived CDR1 and CDR2 are SEHNR and FQNEAQ (reference sequence). In DNA form, the CDR3 reads TGTGCCAGCAGCTCGGAGACTTGGTACAATGAGCAGTTCTTC. Its protein product is CASSSETWYNEQFF.

The chain couples TRBV5-1 to TRBJ2-3; a weak D match, TRBD1 (7 bases). The CDR3 runs to 15 residues. Germline V CDR1 and CDR2: SGHRS, YFSETQ. V dropped 4 bases and J dropped 0 bases, with 12 bases sitting between them. The CDR3: CASSLQGTSTDTQYF. CDR3 in DNA: TGCGCCAGCAGCCTACAGGGGACTAGCACAGATACGCAGTATTTT. Complete variable domain (other parts from reference TRBV5-1 and TRBJ2-3): KAGVTQTPRYLIKTRGQQVTLSCSPISGHRSVSWYQQTPGQGLQFLFEYFSETQRNKGNFPGRFSGRQFSNSRSEMNVSTLELGDSALYLCASSLQGTSTDTQYFGPGTRLTVL.

J is TRBJ1-2 and V is TRBV6-5; D may be TRBD1 (6 bases). Between the trimmed V and J ends, which lost 6 bases and 4 bases, there was a span of 12 bases. The CDR3 runs 13 residues. Germline V CDR1 and CDR2: MNHEY, SVGAGI. CDR3 region: CASRTQGSYGYTF. DNA of the CDR3: TGTGCCAGCAGGACCCAGGGGTCCTATGGCTACACCTTC.

Details on this clonotype: Relative to the germline gene, one junction end is altered; a read error may explain this. The chain couples TRBV5-1 to TRBJ2-7; weak D call: TRBD2 (6 bases). The germline V gene has CDR1 SGHRS and CDR2 YFSETQ. The length of the CDR3 is 13 residues. The CDR3: CAGSLEGRYEQYF. For the CDR3, the DNA is TGCGCCGGCAGCTTGGAGGGACGATACGAGCAGTACTTC.

This chain joins TRBV6-5 and TRBJ1-6; D is possibly TRBD1 (6 bases). The germline V gene encodes CDR1 MNHEY and CDR2 SVGAGI. CDR3 size: 13 residues. The germline V and J ends were trimmed by 8 bases and 6 bases, with 11 bases remaining between them. The CDR3 DNA is TGTGCCAGCGGACAGCCCCCTAATTCACCCCTCCACTTT. It encodes CASGQPPNSPLHF.

The chain carries TRBV5-1 and TRBJ1-6; D call uncertain. From germline, CDR1 is SGHRS and CDR2 YFSETQ. V lost 4 bases and J lost 12, with 14 bases in between. The CDR3 spans 13 residues. Here the CDR3 DNA reads TGCGCCAGCAGCGTGGGTGGTGAGGGACCCCTCCACTTT. Its translation: CASSVGGEGPLHF.

This clonotype came up a few times. The V gene is TRBV4-1, the J gene TRBJ2-7; 8 bases map to TRBD2. Germline V gives CDR1 MGHRA, CDR2 YSYEKL. The CDR3 is 15 residues long. V shed 4 bases and J 3 bases; nucleotides not matched to a gene: 8. The CDR3 reads CASSPGGVPYYEQYF. CDR3 bases: TGCGCCAGCAGCCCCGGGGGGGTACCTTACTACGAGCAGTACTTC.

This chain joins TRBV6-2 or TRBV6-3 and TRBJ2-4; TRBD2 might be the D (7 bases). The assigned J gene may be wrong: the sequence end matches TRBJ2-5 better. Looked up from germline, CDR1 is MNHEY and CDR2 is SVGEGT. The CDR3 contains 13 residues. Here the CDR3 DNA reads TGTGCCAGCAGTTGGGGGGGCGTAGAGACCCAGTACTTC. Translation gives CASSWGGVETQYF.

This sequence joins TRBV5-6 and TRBJ2-1; 7 nucleotides line up with TRBD1. Germline V gene sequence: CDR1 SGHDT, CDR2 YYEEEE. The CDR3 extends over 16 amino acids. Unmatched junction bases numbered 11, after V lost 4 bases and J lost 4 bases. In DNA, the CDR3 is TGTGCCAGCAGCGAAAATGCCGGGACAGCTTACAATGAGCAGTTCTTC. Translated: CASSENAGTAYNEQFF.

The V call is TRBV29-1, the J call TRBJ1-3; 8 positions match TRBD1. This CDR3 comprises 16 residues. V was pared by 0 bases and J by 2 bases, with 6 bases of the junction left unmatched. The germline V gene encodes CDR1 SQVTM and CDR2 ANQGSEA. The CDR3 DNA sequence: TGCAGCGTTGAAGACCGCACGACAGGGGCTGGAAACACCATATATTTT. Protein product: CSVEDRTTGAGNTIYF.

The rearrangement links TRBV28 to TRBJ2-5, with unresolved D. V was pared by 3 bases and J by 1 base, with 9 bases between. The CDR3 sequence is 14 residues long. Germline lookup yields CDR1 MDHEN and CDR2 SYDVKM. The CDR3 region is CASSLRLVQETQYF. The CDR3 bases are TGTGCCAGCAGTTTGAGGTTGGTCCAAGAGACCCAGTACTTC.

The rearrangement joins TRBV7-2 to TRBJ2-3; 10 nucleotides line up with TRBD2. The CDR3 length is 20 residues. After removal of 5 bases from V and 7 bases from J, the junction contained 24 bases not matched to a gene. CDR1 is SGHTA and CDR2 is FQGNSA in the germline V gene. The CDR3 sequence is CASSPFGTSVGDSRLNTQYF. The DNA for the CDR3 is TGTGCCAGCAGCCCCTTCGGGACTAGCGTTGGGGATTCCCGCTTAAATACGCAGTATTTT.

This sequence joins TRBV3-1 and TRBJ2-7; D uncertain. Germline V lookup: CDR1 LGHDT, CDR2 YNNKEL (reference sequence). The CDR3 totals 15 residues. V was shortened by 4 bases and J by 0 bases, with 13 bases between the two germline ends. The CDR3, as DNA: TGTGCCAGCAGCCCATTTTCCTTGAGCTCCTACGAGCAGTACTTC. Translation: CASSPFSLSSYEQYF.

The chain links TRBV24-1 to TRBJ2-5; the D is unclear. The CDR3 length is 14 residues. Germline lookup yields CDR1 KGHDR and CDR2 SFDVKD. V dropped 5 bases and J dropped 1 base, with 10 bases sitting between them. The CDR3 sequence: CATSAPGGQETQYF. CDR3 nucleotides: TGTGCCACCAGTGCCCCAGGCGGCCAAGAGACCCAGTACTTC.

This clonotype was seen a few times. J is TRBJ2-5 and V is TRBV3-1, with TRBD2 matching over 10 bases. The CDR3 totals 14 residues. Losses at the gene ends were 5 bases for V and 5 bases for J; bases not matched to a gene: 5. Germline CDR1 LGHDT, CDR2 YNNKEL (reference sequence). As DNA, the CDR3 is TGTGCCAGCAGCGAGCGGGGGGGACGGGAGACCCAGTACTTC. Translating it yields CASSERGGRETQYF.

V and J are TRBV6-1 and TRBJ2-5, with a weak D call TRBD2 (7 bases). Trimming cost V 8 bases and J 4 bases, with 17 bases left between them. This CDR3 has 14 residues. Germline lookup yields CDR1 MNHNS and CDR2 SASEGT. In DNA form, the CDR3 reads TGTGCCAGCGGAGGGGGGGCTACCCCAGAGACCCAGTACTTC. Its protein product is CASGGGATPETQYF.

This clonotype was counted between two and nine times. CDR3 amino acids: CASRQTSGTDTQYF. The DNA for the CDR3 is TGTGCCAGCAGACAAACTAGCGGCACAGATACGCAGTATTTT. V gene TRBV7-2 combines with J gene TRBJ2-3, with 7 bases identical to TRBD2. V lost 6 bases to trimming and J lost 1 base; unmatched junction nucleotides: 4. Looked up from germline, CDR1 is SGHTA and CDR2 is FQGNSA. The CDR3 is 14 residues long.

The rearrangement uses TRBV7-2 and TRBJ2-1; 10 nucleotides align to TRBD2. The V gene end was trimmed by 2 bases and the J gene end by 0 bases; junction bases not matched to a gene: 7. Germline CDR1 reads SGHTA; CDR2 reads FQGNSA. The CDR3 covers 18 residues. DNA of the CDR3: TGTGCCAGCAGCTTATATACTAGCGGGGTGATCTCCTACAATGAGCAGTTCTTC. Translating it yields CASSLYTSGVISYNEQFF.

This chain uses TRBV14 with TRBJ2-4, with D maybe TRBD2 (5 bases). This CDR3 has 13 amino acids. The V end was cut by 4 bases, the J end by 4 bases, with 8 bases between. Germline-derived CDR1 and CDR2 are SGHDN and FVKESK. The DNA of the CDR3 is TGTGCCAGCAGCCTTGGAGGAAAAAACATTCAGTACTTC. Its protein is CASSLGGKNIQYF.

The chain couples TRBV5-1 to TRBJ2-1; D unresolved. Germline assignment: CDR1 SGHRS and CDR2 YFSETQ. The CDR3 has 12 amino acids. The ends were cut back, 2 bases at V and 8 bases at J, with 8 bases in the middle. The CDR3 nucleotides read TGCGCCAGCAGCTTCCCGATGGATGAGCAGTTCTTC. Protein: CASSFPMDEQFF.

As regards this clonotype: The conserved phenylalanine or tryptophan normally closing the CDR3 is absent here, so this likely arose from a read error. This sequence joins TRBV4-1 and TRBJ1-2; D unclear. The CDR3 contains 15 residues. The V gene's germline CDR1 is MGHRA and CDR2 YSYEKL. Trimming pared 0 bases from V and 7 bases from J, leaving 15 bases between. Here the CDR3 reads CASSQDRAIPLGYTL. As DNA, the CDR3 is TGCGCCAGCAGCCAAGATCGCGCTATACCTCTTGGCTACACCTTA.

This clonotype was counted between two and nine times. The V call is TRBV6-1, the J call TRBJ2-5, with a weak D call TRBD2 (6 bases). The CDR3 spans 13 residues. Germline CDR1 MNHNS, CDR2 SASEGT. Trimming cost V 3 bases and J 4 bases, with 9 bases left between them. The CDR3: CASSDRGTETQYF. In DNA, the CDR3 is TGTGCCAGCAGTGATCGGGGGACAGAGACCCAGTACTTC.